The 13 T cell receptor beta chains below come from one sample, sequenced in a study of CD8+CD57+ T cells in acquired aplastic anemia. Only patients with CD8+CD57+ cell expansion on flow cytometry were chosen for sequencing. CDR3 and TCR beta VDJ profiling relied on a genomic DNA template. MiXCR, applied by TCRdb to the reads, yields one record per CDR3 protein. The sample shows roughly 280,000 distinct CDR3 sequences, 50% to 65% of them seen only once. The sample taken for sequencing was sorted CD4+, CD8+, or CD8+CD57+ T cells (not recorded which) from PBMCs. These receptors all come from a human donor with aplastic anemia.

V is TRBV19 and J is TRBJ2-3, with a possible D match to TRBD1 (5 bases). Trimming pared 3 bases from V and 4 bases from J, leaving 14 bases between. The V gene's germline CDR1 is LNHDA and CDR2 SQIVND (reference sequence). This CDR3 is built from 15 residues. CDR3 DNA: TGTGCCAGTAGTATTAAGGGGCGAAGGGCAGATACGCAGTATTTT. Its translation is CASSIKGRRADTQYF.

This chain joins TRBV25-1 and TRBJ2-7; perhaps TRBD1 as D (5 bases). The CDR3 covers 14 residues. Trimming removed 7 bases from V and 0 bases from J, with 13 bases in between. CDR1 and CDR2 from the germline V gene are MGHDK and SYGVNS. The CDR3 DNA reads TGTGCCAGCACCCCTGACAGCTACTCCTACGAGCAGTACTTC. Its translation: CASTPDSYSYEQYF.

This clonotype was seen at least ten times. This CDR3 is CASSLMVLRGGSYEQYF. In DNA form, the CDR3 reads TGTGCCAGCAGCTTAATGGTCTTGAGGGGGGGGTCCTACGAGCAGTACTTC. The genes are TRBV7-3 and TRBJ2-7, with a tentative D call TRBD2 (7 bases). Trimming took 1 base from V and 1 from J, leaving 17 bases between them. The CDR3 extends over 17 amino acids. Per the germline V gene, CDR1 is SGHTA and CDR2 is FQGTGA.

This rearrangement joins TRBV10-3 to TRBJ2-1; D perhaps matches TRBD2 (6 bases). CDR1 is ENHRY, CDR2 SYGVKD, per germline. With 4 bases removed from V and 5 bases from J, the gap between germline ends came to 15 bases. This CDR3 contains 15 residues. CDR3 bases: TGTGCCATCAGTGCACTTCTGACGGGGGACAATGAGCAGTTCTTC. Residues: CAISALLTGDNEQFF.

This chain uses TRBV24-1 with TRBJ2-1, with D perhaps matching TRBD2 (6 bases). This CDR3 has 16 residues. CDR1 is KGHDR and CDR2 is SFDVKD in the germline V gene. With 4 bases removed from V and 8 bases from J, the gap between germline ends came to 20 bases. CDR3 coding DNA: TGTGCCACCAGTGACTCCGTAGGAGGGCAGGTCGATGAGCAGTTCTTC. Translation: CATSDSVGGQVDEQFF.

This clonotype was detected many times. The chain combines TRBV20-1 with TRBJ1-1, with 10 bases lining up with TRBD1. The CDR3 is made up of 16 amino acids. The germline gives CDR1 DFQATT, CDR2 SNEGSKA (reference sequence). After removal of 0 bases from V and 0 bases from J, the junction contained 4 bases not matched to a gene. The CDR3 bases are TGCAGTGCTAGAGATCCGACAGGGGGCCTGAACACTGAAGCTTTCTTT. It codes for CSARDPTGGLNTEAFF.

J is TRBJ1-1 and V is TRBV7-9; D call uncertain. Germline V gene data show CDR1 as SEHNR and CDR2 as FQNEAQ (reference sequence). CDR3 length equals 16 residues. V was trimmed by 1 base and J by 0 bases, leaving 12 bases between them. This CDR3 is CASSLGSAILNTEAFF. CDR3 in DNA: TGTGCCAGCAGCTTAGGGTCAGCAATTCTGAACACTGAAGCTTTCTTT.

The CDR3 DNA is TGTGCCAGCAGCGTGACTCAGGGCCACAATGAGCAGTTCTTC. Translating gives CASSVTQGHNEQFF. This sequence joins TRBV9 and TRBJ2-1, with D possibly TRBD1 on 5 matching bases. The CDR3 is made up of 14 amino acids. Per germline, CDR1 SGDLS and CDR2 YYNGEE. Trimming pared 2 bases from V and 5 bases from J, leaving 11 bases between. Based on the CDR3 plus reference TRBV9 and TRBJ2-1, the full variable domain is DSGVTQTPKHLITATGQRVTLRCSPRSGDLSVYWYQQSLDQGLQFLIQYYNGEERAKGNILERFSAQQFPDLHSELNLSSLELGDSALYFCASSVTQGHNEQFFGPGTRLTVL.

The genes are TRBV20-1 and TRBJ2-3, with 10 positions matching TRBD2. CDR1 is DFQATT and CDR2 is SNEGSKA in the germline V gene (reference sequence). The V gene end was trimmed by 3 bases and the J gene end by 0 bases; junction bases not matched to a gene: 3. This CDR3 has 15 amino acids. The CDR3 coding sequence is TGCAGTGCTAGTCTTAGCGGGAGGAGCACAGATACGCAGTATTTT. The encoded protein is CSASLSGRSTDTQYF.

This chain links TRBV12-3 or TRBV12-4 with TRBJ2-5; a weak D match, TRBD1 (5 bases). The CDR3 spans 14 residues. V lost 1 base to trimming and J lost 4 bases, with 10 bases between them. The CDR3 region has the DNA TGTGCCAGCAGTTTAGGGGGCAGGGTAGAGACCCAGTACTTC. It is translated as CASSLGGRVETQYF.

This sequence joins TRBV29-1 and TRBJ1-2, with D hard to call. V shed 1 base and J shed 2 bases, with 5 bases lying between them. The V gene's germline CDR1 is SQVTM and CDR2 ANQGSEA. This CDR3 is built from 12 residues. The CDR3 DNA reads as TGCAGCGTTGAAGGGCCGAACTATGGCTACACCTTC. Amino acids: CSVEGPNYGYTF.

This chain links TRBV7-9 with TRBJ1-1; no clear D. Germline V gene sequence: CDR1 SEHNR, CDR2 FQNEAQ (reference sequence). The ends were cut back, 5 bases at V and 4 bases at J, with 14 bases in the middle. The CDR3 contains 14 residues. Written as DNA, the CDR3 is TGTGCCAGCAGCCTAGTGAAAGGAAGCACTGAAGCTTTCTTT. It yields the protein CASSLVKGSTEAFF.

This sequence joins TRBV9 and TRBJ2-2, with 8 bases that match TRBD2. Germline V gene sequence: CDR1 SGDLS, CDR2 YYNGEE. Trimming took 3 bases from V and 3 from J; bases not matched to a gene: 4. The CDR3 sequence is 15 residues long. The CDR3 DNA reads as TGTGCCAGCAGCGCCGACGGGAGGGACACCGGGGAGCTGTTTTTT. Residues: CASSADGRDTGELFF.